Below, one T cell receptor beta chain is given with its context. Its antigen is still unknown. Vbeta (60) and Jbeta (13) primers were used in the PCR. The data were produced by immunoSEQ multiplex PCR, yet TCRdb's version contains in-frame clones alone and is incomplete. Of over 150,000 clones detected, 70% to 80% appear once; the ten largest clones hold roughly 3.5%. These data originate in a study of cytomegalovirus exposure and HLA in healthy donors. Study observations and caveats: What a later analysis reportedly showed was that an Asian-associated ancestry cluster had fewer N-insertions than the roughly 670-donor mean. In a later analysis, common viral pathogens appeared linked to several of the most significant clusters. Apart from CMV serostatus, no immune exposure information was available.

The junction had 8 bases not matched to a gene; V was cut back by 5 bases and J by 2 bases. This CDR3 is built from 16 residues. Germline V CDR1 and CDR2: SGHVS, FQNEAQ. Sequenced material: PBMCs. The chain has TRBV7-8 and TRBJ2-1; 8 bases fit TRBD1. This TCR was recovered from a man aged 30 to 39 in good health and CMV-seropositive. CDR3 bases: TGTGCCAGCAGCCAGCGGACAGGGAGTCCCTACAATGAGCAGTTCTTC. It specifies CASSQRTGSPYNEQFF. Filled out from reference TRBV7-8 and TRBJ2-1, the complete variable domain reads GAGVSQSPRYKVAKRGQDVALRCDPISGHVSLFWYQQALGQGPEFLTYFQNEAQLDKSGLPSDRFFAERPEGSVSTLKIQRTQQEDSAVYLCASSQRTGSPYNEQFFGPGTRLTVL.